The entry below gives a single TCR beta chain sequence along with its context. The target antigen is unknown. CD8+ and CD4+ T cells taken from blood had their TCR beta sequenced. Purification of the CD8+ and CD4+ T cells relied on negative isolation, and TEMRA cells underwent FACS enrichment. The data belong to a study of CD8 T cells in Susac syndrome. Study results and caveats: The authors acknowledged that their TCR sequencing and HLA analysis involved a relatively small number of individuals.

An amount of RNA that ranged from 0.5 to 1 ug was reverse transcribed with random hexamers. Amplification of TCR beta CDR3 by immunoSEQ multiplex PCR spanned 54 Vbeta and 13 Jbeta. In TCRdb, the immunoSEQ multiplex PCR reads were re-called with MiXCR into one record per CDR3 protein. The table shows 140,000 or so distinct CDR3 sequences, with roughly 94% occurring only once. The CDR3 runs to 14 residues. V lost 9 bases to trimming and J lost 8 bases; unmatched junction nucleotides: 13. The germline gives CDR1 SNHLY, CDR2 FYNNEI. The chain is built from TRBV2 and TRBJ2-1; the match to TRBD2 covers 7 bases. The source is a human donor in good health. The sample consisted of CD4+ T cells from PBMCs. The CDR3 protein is CASRSSGVGDEQFF. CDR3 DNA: TGTGCCAGTAGGTCGAGCGGGGTGGGCGATGAGCAGTTCTTC. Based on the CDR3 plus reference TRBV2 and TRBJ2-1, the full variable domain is EPEVTQTPSHQVTQMGQEVILRCVPISNHLYFYWYRQILGQKVEFLVSFYNNEISEKSEIFDDQFSVERPDGSNFTLKIRSTKLEDSAMYFCASRSSGVGDEQFFGPGTRLTVL.